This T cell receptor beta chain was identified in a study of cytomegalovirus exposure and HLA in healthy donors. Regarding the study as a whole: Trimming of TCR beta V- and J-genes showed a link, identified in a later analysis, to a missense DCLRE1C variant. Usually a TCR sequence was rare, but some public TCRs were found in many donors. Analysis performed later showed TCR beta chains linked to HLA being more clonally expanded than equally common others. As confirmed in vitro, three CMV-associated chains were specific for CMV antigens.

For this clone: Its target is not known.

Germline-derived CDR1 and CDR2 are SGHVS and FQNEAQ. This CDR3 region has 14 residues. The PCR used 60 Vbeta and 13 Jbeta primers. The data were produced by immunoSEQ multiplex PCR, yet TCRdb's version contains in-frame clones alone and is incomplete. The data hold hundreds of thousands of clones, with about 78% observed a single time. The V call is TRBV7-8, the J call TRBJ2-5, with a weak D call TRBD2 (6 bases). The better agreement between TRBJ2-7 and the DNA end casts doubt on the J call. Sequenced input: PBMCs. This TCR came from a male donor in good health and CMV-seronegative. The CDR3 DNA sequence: TGTGCCAGCAGCTTAGACGGGAGCTCCTACGAGCAGTACTTC. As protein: CASSLDGSSYEQYF.